What follows are 14 T cell receptor beta chains derived from one specimen sequenced in a study of T cell responses to AZD1222 COVID-19 vaccine. Profiling relied on immunoSEQ multiplex PCR, and the TCRdb table lists in-frame clones only, not all of them. The sample holds more than 110,000 clones, around 91% seen once. The specimen comprised peripheral blood, sampled on day 0 of AZD1222 vaccination. The receptors were gathered from an adult in good health.

The chain recombines TRBV18 with TRBJ2-3; TRBD2 agrees at 9 bases. Germline values: CDR1 KGHSH, CDR2 LQKENI. V was clipped by 3 bases and J by 1 base; unmatched bases: 5. The CDR3 contains 16 residues. CDR3 residues: CASSPTQRGGTDTQYF. CDR3 DNA sequence: TGTGCCAGCTCACCCACGCAGCGGGGGGGCACAGATACGCAGTATTTT.

J is TRBJ2-1 and V is TRBV29-1; D uncertain. Per the germline V gene, CDR1 is SQVTM and CDR2 is ANQGSEA. The CDR3 consists of 14 residues. V lost 2 bases, J lost 3 bases, and 11 bases lay in between. CDR3 sequence (DNA): TGCAGCGTTGAAAGTGACACGAGCTACAATGAGCAGTTCTTC. It is translated as CSVESDTSYNEQFF.

This rearrangement joins TRBV28 to TRBJ1-2, with D hard to call. Germline CDR1 reads MDHEN; CDR2 reads SYDVKM. The CDR3 has 11 residues. The V end lost 11 bases, the J end lost 8 bases, and 15 bases lay between the germline ends. The CDR3 spells CAAGSRRGYTF. The CDR3 DNA is TGTGCCGCGGGGTCGCGGCGCGGCTACACCTTC.

The chain uses TRBV21-1 and TRBJ2-5; the DNA was not compared with TRBD2, the D call given in the table. TRBV21-1 is noted as a pseudogene. This CDR3 spans 15 amino acids. CDR3 protein: CASSRESKYQETQYF. For the CDR3, the DNA is TGTGCCAGCAGCAGGGAGTCCAAGTACCAAGAGACCCAGTACTTC.

The chain combines TRBV10-2 with TRBJ1-5, with D possibly matching TRBD1 (5 bases). Germline lookup yields CDR1 WSHSY and CDR2 SAAADI. V was shortened by 10 bases and J by 0 bases, with 10 bases between the two germline ends. The CDR3 has 13 amino acids. The CDR3 loop reads CATTEYSNQPQHF. CDR3 nucleotide sequence: TGCGCCACGACAGAGTATAGCAATCAGCCCCAGCATTTT.

The chain recombines TRBV7-3 with TRBJ2-7, with a possible D match to TRBD1 (5 bases). Germline V gene data show CDR1 as SGHTA and CDR2 as FQGTGA. This CDR3 is built from 13 residues. V dropped 2 bases and J dropped 5 bases, with 10 bases sitting between them. The CDR3 DNA reads TGTGCCAGCAGCTTACGCAGGGAACACGAGCAGTACTTC. Translation: CASSLRREHEQYF.

CDR3 in amino acids: CSARGDGEQYF. DNA for the CDR3: TGCAGTGCTAGAGGAGATGGGGAGCAGTACTTC. The chain links TRBV20-1 to TRBJ2-7; no firm D call. Germline CDR1 is DFQATT and CDR2 is SNEGSKA (reference sequence). The V gene lost 1 base and the J gene lost 7 bases, with 8 bases spanning the gap. This CDR3 has 11 amino acids.

The genes are TRBV7-2 and TRBJ1-5; D is ambiguous. Looked up from germline, CDR1 is SGHTA and CDR2 is FQGNSA. The V end was cut by 1 base, the J end by 6 bases, with 16 bases between. The CDR3 contains 16 residues. This CDR3 is CASSLELGNYGQPQHF. For the CDR3, the DNA is TGTGCCAGCAGCTTAGAACTGGGAAACTATGGTCAGCCCCAGCATTTT.

This chain connects TRBV28 to TRBJ1-4; 10 bases fit TRBD1. In germline, CDR1 is MDHEN, CDR2 SYDVKM. This CDR3 is built from 16 residues. The junction had 17 bases not matched to a gene; V was cut back by 9 bases and J by 10 bases. CDR3 protein: CASTSDRGSIGRKLFF. The CDR3 nucleotides read TGTGCCAGTACCTCGGACAGGGGGAGCATTGGTAGAAAACTGTTTTTT.

A single count supports this clone. The V gene is TRBV28, the J gene TRBJ1-2; TRBD1 matches at 9 bases. Germline CDR1 reads MDHEN; CDR2 reads SYDVKM. V shed 8 bases, J shed 2 bases, and the junction held 9 bases outside the gene matches. This CDR3 comprises 15 residues. CDR3 residues: CASGIGTGRNYGYTF. DNA for the CDR3: TGTGCCAGCGGGATCGGGACAGGGAGGAACTATGGCTACACCTTC.

V is TRBV7-3 and J is TRBJ1-2, with TRBD1 as a possible D gene (6 bases). Germline CDR1 is SGHTA and CDR2 is FQGTGA. Deletions cut 5 bases from V and 7 bases from J, with 17 bases between. The CDR3 consists of 14 residues. The CDR3 region is CASSMQGTRGGYTF. CDR3 nucleotide sequence: TGTGCCAGCAGCATGCAGGGGACCAGGGGTGGCTACACCTTC.

This chain joins TRBV10-3 and TRBJ1-2; D is possibly TRBD1 (6 bases). Germline lookup yields CDR1 ENHRY and CDR2 SYGVKD. The CDR3 length is 11 residues. V was trimmed by 7 bases and J by 5 bases, leaving 8 bases between them. The CDR3: CAITTGYGYTF. CDR3 DNA: TGTGCCATCACCACAGGGTATGGCTACACCTTC.

The chain links TRBV6-5 to TRBJ1-4; the D is unclear. Germline V CDR1 and CDR2: MNHEY, SVGAGI. The CDR3 sequence is 12 residues long. Trimming stripped 7 bases from V and 3 bases from J, with 6 bases between. The CDR3 nucleotides read TGTGCCAGCAAAGAACCTAATGAAAAACTGTTTTTT. This gives the protein CASKEPNEKLFF.

The chain has TRBV28 and TRBJ1-5; TRBD1 agrees at 9 bases. V shed 2 bases, J shed 3 bases, and the junction held 2 bases outside the gene matches. CDR1 and CDR2 (germline): MDHEN, SYDVKM. The CDR3 totals 15 residues. CDR3 sequence reads: CASSLRTGANQPQHF. CDR3 DNA sequence: TGTGCCAGCAGTTTAAGGACAGGGGCCAATCAGCCCCAGCATTTT.